One T cell receptor (beta chain) is described in this entry. This sample is drawn from a study of cytomegalovirus exposure and HLA in healthy donors. Primers included in the PCR were 60 Vbeta and 13 Jbeta primers. The repertoire was sequenced with immunoSEQ multiplex PCR; TCRdb's copy has only in-frame clones and lacks some. Among approximately 100,000 clones listed, around 73% were seen once. CDR3 length equals 12 residues. Germline-derived CDR1 and CDR2 are MDHEN and SYDVKM. V was cut by 3 bases and J by 5 bases, with 5 bases left in between. This sequence originates from a man in his forties in good health and CMV-seronegative. Sequencing was carried out using PBMCs. The chain is built from TRBV28 and TRBJ1-5; D gene ambiguous. CDR3 sequence (DNA): TGTGCCAGCAGTTTCTTCCATCAGCCCCAGCATTTT. The encoded protein is CASSFFHQPQHF. Using reference TRBV28 and TRBJ1-5 for the parts outside the CDR3, the full variable domain is DVKVTQSSRYLVKRTGEKVFLECVQDMDHENMFWYRQDPGLGLRLIYFSYDVKMKEKGDIPEGYSVSREKKERFSLILESASTNQTSMYLCASSFFHQPQHFGDGTRLSIL.